The clone carrying this T cell receptor beta chain was seen only once. The data are from a study of blood T cell repertoires in COVID-19. Study-level information: Material from acute and convalescent COVID-19 was sourced from the United States, Italy and Spain.

Source study methods: Quantification of nucleated cells was approximated via reference gene primer amplification. The data were produced by immunoSEQ multiplex PCR, yet TCRdb's version contains in-frame clones alone and is incomplete. V and J calls and clone size are those listed in that table; D and trimming were worked out from the DNA. Of 240,000 or so clones in the sample, approximately 90% were seen once. CDR1 and CDR2 (germline): SGDLS, YYNGEE. The CDR3 covers 15 residues. Unmatched junction bases numbered 4, after V lost 0 bases and J lost 6 bases. Input material: peripheral blood. This chain uses TRBV9 with TRBJ1-5; 9 bases match TRBD1. The clonotype was recovered from a woman aged 40 to 55 who had recovered from COVID-19. Here the CDR3 reads CASSVGGQGGQPQHF. CDR3 DNA: TGTGCCAGCAGCGTAGGGGGACAGGGTGGTCAGCCCCAGCATTTT.